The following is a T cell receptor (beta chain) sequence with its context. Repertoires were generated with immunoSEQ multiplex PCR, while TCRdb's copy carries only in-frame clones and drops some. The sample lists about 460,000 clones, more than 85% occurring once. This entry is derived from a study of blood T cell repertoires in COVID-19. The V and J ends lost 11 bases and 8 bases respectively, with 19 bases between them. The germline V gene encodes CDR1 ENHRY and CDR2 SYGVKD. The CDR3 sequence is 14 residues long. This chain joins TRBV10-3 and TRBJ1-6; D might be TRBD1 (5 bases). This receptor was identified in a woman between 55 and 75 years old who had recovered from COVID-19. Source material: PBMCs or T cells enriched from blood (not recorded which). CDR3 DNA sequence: TGTGCCGTGACGGGGGGGACGGAATATTCACCCCTCCACTTT. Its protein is CAVTGGTEYSPLHF.